This TCR beta chain was profiled in a study of shared T cell receptors in the human thymus. This clone was seen once. The protocol was immunoSEQ multiplex PCR, while the TCRdb copy is restricted to in-frame clones and leaves out a portion. The top ten hold more than 0.01% of the sample, which has 450,000 to 650,000 clones, approximately 80% seen once. This sample also appeared in a second study, on human thymus T cells. That report notes: The donor group consisted of healthy Finnish infants who were having corrective surgery for congenital heart defects. Thymus tissue for the work was resected from patients undergoing corrective heart surgery. Reports from related research described highly overlapping thymic repertoires among unrelated individuals.

This clonotype was obtained from a boy younger than two with a congenital heart defect. Sequencing used thymocytes.

The CDR3 DNA follows: TGTGCCTGCCAAAGGCACAGGGAAAGCACAGATACGCAGTATTTT. Translating it yields CACQRHRESTDTQYF. V is TRBV30 and J is TRBJ2-3, with D possibly being TRBD1 (6 bases). V lost 6 bases and J 0 bases, leaving 16 bases between the germline ends. Germline V CDR1 and CDR2: GTSNPN, SVGIG (reference sequence). This CDR3 has 15 amino acids. The full variable domain, completed using reference TRBV30 and TRBJ2-3, is SQTIHQWPATLVQPVGSPLSLECTVEGTSNPNLYWYRQAAGRGLQLLFYSVGIGQISSEVPQNLSASRPQDRQFILSSKKLLLSDSGFYLCACQRHRESTDTQYFGPGTRLTVL.